This T cell receptor (beta chain) is drawn from a study of CD4 T cell repertoires and nickel (dated by TCRdb to 2018 to 2020). V is shortened by 3 bases, J by 8 bases, and the region joining them spans 23 bases. As encoded in the germline V gene, CDR1 is SGDLS while CDR2 is YYNGEE. Spanning cysteine to phenylalanine, the CDR3 consists of 16 amino acids. The DNA shown is the 48-base CDR3, in frame from base 1. The library relied on RT-PCR. Sequenced on an Illumina MiSeq. Through fastp at Q25 and MiXCR, TCRdb rebuilt clones from the public reads, retaining in-frame beta chains. Each record represents a unique CDR3 protein, reported with the most common genes and DNA among its rows. A total of fewer than 400 distinct CDR3 sequences appear in this sample, around 45% of them only once. Of the sample, around 30% falls within the top ten clones. As to this clonotype: The specificity of this receptor is unknown. The sample holds no much larger clone one base away, and base qualities are not on file.

The chain uses TRBV9 and TRBJ1-2, with the D gene not confidently named. This clonotype was obtained from a human donor in a nickel allergy study, with or without nickel allergy (not recorded which). It is not recorded whether this sample comes from one donor or several. Source material: CD4+ T cells from blood, not recorded whether cultured. This receptor has the CDR3 CASSARPDGGPEGYTF. The nucleotides read TGTGCCAGCAGCGCTCGTCCGGACGGCGGCCCTGAGGGCTACACCTTC. Joined to the reference TRBV9 and TRBJ1-2 proteins, this CDR3 gives the full variable domain: DSGVTQTPKHLITATGQRVTLRCSPRSGDLSVYWYQQSLDQGLQFLIQYYNGEERAKGNILERFSAQQFPDLHSELNLSSLELGDSALYFCASSARPDGGPEGYTFGSGTRLTVV.